One sample yielded the 8 T cell receptor beta chains listed below, sequenced in a study of T cells of healthy individuals. TCRdb recomputed calls from the 5' RACE reads with MiXCR, one row per CDR3 protein. The sample includes nearly 100,000 distinct CDR3 sequences, approximately 18% of them seen just once. These receptor sequences come from a human donor in good health.

This clonotype showed up just a few times. The chain combines TRBV20-1 with TRBJ1-5, with D unclear. Germline V gene data show CDR1 as DFQATT and CDR2 as SNEGSKA (reference sequence). Trimming removed 7 bases from V and 4 bases from J, with 14 bases in between. The CDR3 is made up of 13 amino acids. The CDR3 DNA is TGCAGTGTCCCGGACCCTCAAAATCAGCCCCAGCATTTT. Its protein is CSVPDPQNQPQHF.

This clonotype was observed at least ten times. This chain links TRBV20-1 with TRBJ2-3, with 7 bases fitting TRBD1. Germline CDR1 DFQATT, CDR2 SNEGSKA (reference sequence). The CDR3 has 17 amino acids. J was trimmed by 2 bases and V by 5 bases; bases with no gene match: 16. The CDR3 here is CSAGAASGQLYTDTQYF. CDR3 in DNA: TGCAGTGCTGGAGCAGCCTCGGGACAGCTCTACACAGATACGCAGTATTTT.

This clonotype has a handful of counts. This chain links TRBV28 with TRBJ2-7; D is possibly TRBD1 (6 bases). Germline V gene lookup returns CDR1 MDHEN and CDR2 SYDVKM. The length of the CDR3 is 15 residues. Between the trimmed V and J ends, which lost 5 bases and 2 bases, there was a span of 16 bases. CDR3 coding DNA: TGTGCCAGCAGTGCTTCCGGGACACTTACCTACGAGCAGTACTTC. It encodes CASSASGTLTYEQYF.

This clonotype was recorded a few times. The chain uses TRBV21-1 and TRBJ1-5; the table's D gene call, TRBD1, was not cross checked with the DNA. TRBV21-1 is an annotated pseudogene. The CDR3 loop spans 15 amino acids. CDR3 nucleotide sequence: TGTGCCAGCAGCCGACGCGGCGCAGGTGGTCAGCCCCAGCATTTT. As protein: CASSRRGAGGQPQHF.

The chain employs TRBV12-3 or TRBV12-4 and TRBJ1-5; D not certain. The CDR3 is 13 amino acids. V shed 6 bases and J shed 4 bases, with 10 bases lying between them. Here the CDR3 reads CASRKGTNQPQHF. In nucleotides, the CDR3 is TGTGCCAGCAGGAAAGGTACGAATCAGCCCCAGCATTTT.

There are a few counts of this clonotype. The rearrangement joins TRBV4-1 to TRBJ2-7; 8 bases fit TRBD2. Losses at the gene ends were 2 bases for V and 5 bases for J; bases not matched to a gene: 11. CDR1 and CDR2 from the germline V gene are MGHRA and YSYEKL. CDR3 length: 16 amino acids. The CDR3 DNA reads TGCGCCAGCAGCCAACCGATGAGCGGGAGTAGGGACGAGCAGTACTTC. The encoded protein is CASSQPMSGSRDEQYF.

This clonotype was seen a handful of times. The chain joins TRBV29-1 to TRBJ2-5; no firm D call. V gave up 2 bases and J gave up 3 bases, with 10 bases separating them. The CDR3 is 13 amino acids. CDR1 is SQVTM, CDR2 ANQGSEA, per germline. The CDR3: CSVERTEKETQYF. CDR3 coding DNA: TGCAGCGTTGAAAGAACAGAGAAAGAGACCCAGTACTTC.

This clonotype has just a few counts. The chain combines TRBV6-2 or TRBV6-3 with TRBJ2-7; 13 bases map to TRBD2. V was clipped by 7 bases and J by 6 bases; unmatched bases: 15. The CDR3 length is 17 residues. Germline V gene data show CDR1 as MNHEY and CDR2 as SVGEGT. CDR3 bases: TGTGCCAGCACCCGGCGGACTAGCGGGAGTATGCGTGGCGAGCAGTACTTC. This translates into CASTRRTSGSMRGEQYF.